This section outlines one TCR beta chain sequence together with its context. Its antigen is unidentified. The data were obtained in a study of PD-1 blockade in classical Hodgkin lymphoma. Whole-study results and caveats: Patients who initiated nivolumab within 1 year of ASCT were excluded.

Germline V gives CDR1 SGHRS, CDR2 YFSETQ. V lost 0 bases and J lost 5, with 6 bases in between. The CDR3 contains 12 residues. The time point here: cycle 4 day 1 (C4D1), after five to seven weeks of nivolumab. All trial patients relapsed after autologous stem cell transplantation. The method was immunoSEQ multiplex PCR; TCRdb's version includes in-frame clones alone and lacks a portion of them. Here the sample spans about 96,000 clones, 90% to 95% being singletons. This specimen consisted of peripheral blood mononuclear cells (PBMCs), obtained before the fourth cycle of nivolumab. This TCR derives from a human donor with classical Hodgkin lymphoma. This chain links TRBV5-1 with TRBJ2-7; no clear D gene. The CDR3 coding sequence is TGCGCCAGCAGCTTGGCCGCTGACGAGCAGTACTTC. Protein sequence: CASSLAADEQYF.